This TCR beta chain was recorded in a study of HIV-infected patients and healthy controls. Points from the study as a whole: HLA types of the donors remained undetermined. Treated samples reflected only about three months of therapy, arguably too short to observe immune reconstitution. During therapy, HIV-associated CDR3s fell significantly in frequency, while CMV-associated CDR3s did not change significantly.

With 4 bases clipped from V and 5 bases from J, the junction kept 11 bases outside the gene matches. This CDR3 region has 15 residues. Per the germline V gene, CDR1 is GTSNPN and CDR2 is SVGIG (reference sequence). Alpha and beta constant-region primers primed reverse transcription of around 540 ng RNA. Using multiplexing indices, alpha and beta chain libraries were generated apart by chain-specific third strand synthesis. The library had 12-nucleotide molecular identifiers formed by two random hexamers joined together. Using its own MiXCR run on the 5' RACE reads, TCRdb lists one record per CDR3 protein. This sample has some 8,900 distinct CDR3 sequences, with roughly 9% found just once. Antiretroviral therapy had run roughly three months, about 14 weeks, before follow-up blood collection. The repertoire came from unfractionated whole blood and reflected all unsorted peripheral T cells. This clonotype is classed as medium-sized. What it recognizes is unknown.

The clonotype originates from an adult with HIV infection. The V and J genes are TRBV30 and TRBJ2-7; 10 bases agree with TRBD1. This specimen consisted of blood, obtained during antiretroviral therapy. CDR3 sequence reads: CAWIPRGGQGDEQYF. In DNA form, the CDR3 reads TGTGCCTGGATTCCGAGGGGTGGACAGGGGGACGAGCAGTACTTC.